One and the same sample provided the 22 T cell receptor beta chains below, sequenced in a study of graft-versus-host responses after intestinal transplantation. Sequencing was performed with immunoSEQ multiplex PCR; in TCRdb, only in-frame clones are kept and a portion is missing. This sample has approximately 60,000 clones, with 70% to 90% found just once. The material sequenced was PBMCs, taken 26 days after transplant. These TCRs come from a human patient who received an intestinal transplant, so some T cells may come from the graft donor.

V and J are TRBV2 and TRBJ2-6, with TRBD1 identical over 12 bases. This CDR3 region has 19 residues. Per germline, CDR1 SNHLY and CDR2 FYNNEI. V lost 9 bases to trimming and J lost 0 bases; unmatched junction nucleotides: 12. CDR3 in DNA: TGTGCCAGTGACCCGGGACAGGGGGCCGCCTACTCTGGGGCCAACGTCCTGACTTTC. It codes for CASDPGQGAAYSGANVLTF. The full variable domain, in which reference TRBV2 and TRBJ2-6 provide the parts outside the CDR3, is EPEVTQTPSHQVTQMGQEVILRCVPISNHLYFYWYRQILGQKVEFLVSFYNNEISEKSEIFDDQFSVERPDGSNFTLKIRSTKLEDSAMYFCASDPGQGAAYSGANVLTFGAGSRLTVL.

The rearrangement links TRBV28 to TRBJ1-5, with D perhaps TRBD1 (5 bases). There are 16 residues in the CDR3. V dropped 6 bases and J dropped 0 bases, with 15 bases sitting between them. CDR1 is MDHEN, CDR2 SYDVKM, per germline. The CDR3 DNA sequence: TGTGCCAGCAGCCCCTCCTTCAGGGATAGCAATCAGCCCCAGCATTTT. This codes for CASSPSFRDSNQPQHF.

This clone has a handful of counts. V gene TRBV19 combines with J gene TRBJ2-7; TRBD1 matches at 9 bases. CDR3 length: 14 amino acids. The V segment lost 5 bases and the J segment 2 bases; nucleotides outside the gene matches: 4. Per germline, CDR1 LNHDA and CDR2 SQIVND (reference sequence). DNA for the CDR3: TGTGCCAGTAGTCCCGGGACAGGGACCTACGAGCAGTACTTC. Protein sequence: CASSPGTGTYEQYF.

The chain recombines TRBV5-6 with TRBJ1-1; 8 positions match TRBD1. The length of the CDR3 is 15 residues. V gave up 1 base and J gave up 2 bases; unmatched junction bases: 4. Germline values: CDR1 SGHDT, CDR2 YYEEEE. CDR3 DNA sequence: TGTGCCAGCAGCTTGAGAGGACAGGGTAACACTGAAGCTTTCTTT. This encodes CASSLRGQGNTEAFF.

This chain connects TRBV4-2 to TRBJ1-2, with 9 bases aligning to TRBD1. This CDR3 is 16 amino acids long. Germline values: CDR1 LGHNA, CDR2 YNFKEQ. The V and J ends lost 0 bases and 3 bases, in that order; junction bases with no gene match: 5. The CDR3 region has the DNA TGTGCCAGCAGCCAAGAGACGGGGGACAGGGACTATGGCTACACCTTC. As protein: CASSQETGDRDYGYTF.

V usage is TRBV15 and J usage is TRBJ2-5; TRBD1 matches at 8 bases. J lost 1 base, V lost 3 bases, and 10 bases had no gene match. The germline V gene has CDR1 LNHNV and CDR2 YYDKDF (reference sequence). The length of the CDR3 is 17 residues. The CDR3 loop is CATSSNRDRHPQETQYF. CDR3 nucleotide sequence: TGTGCCACCAGCAGCAATAGGGACAGGCACCCCCAAGAGACCCAGTACTTC.

The chain has TRBV11-2 and TRBJ1-5; D is unresolved. Germline CDR1 SGHAT, CDR2 FQNNGV. Trimming removed 0 bases at V and 0 bases at J, with 6 bases between. CDR3 size: 15 residues. The CDR3 spells CASSLDGYSNQPQHF. CDR3 coding DNA: TGTGCCAGCAGCTTAGACGGTTATAGCAATCAGCCCCAGCATTTT.

The genes are TRBV29-1 and TRBJ2-3, with a tentative D call TRBD1 (6 bases). Germline assignment: CDR1 SQVTM and CDR2 ANQGSEA. This CDR3 contains 14 residues. Trimming shortened V by 7 bases and J by 2 bases, and 16 bases separated the two germline ends. As DNA, the CDR3 is TGCAGCGCTGAGCAGACAGGCCTCACAGATACGCAGTATTTT. Its protein is CSAEQTGLTDTQYF.

The chain carries TRBV28 and TRBJ2-7, with 7 bases identical to TRBD2. The V gene's germline CDR1 is MDHEN and CDR2 SYDVKM. CDR3 length: 11 amino acids. The V segment lost 5 bases and the J segment 7 bases; nucleotides outside the gene matches: 2. The CDR3 DNA reads as TGTGCCAGCAGTATGGGGGGGGAGCAGTACTTC. This sequence encodes CASSMGGEQYF.

The chain couples TRBV28 to TRBJ2-2; TRBD1 aligns across 7 bases. The CDR3 extends over 15 amino acids. The V gene's germline CDR1 is MDHEN and CDR2 SYDVKM. With V trimmed by 6 bases and J by 3 bases, 7 bases remained unmatched. The CDR3 reads CASSPRGTYTGELFF. CDR3 nucleotide sequence: TGTGCCAGCAGCCCCAGGGGGACCTACACCGGGGAGCTGTTTTTT.

The count of this clone is one. The V call is TRBV5-4, the J call TRBJ2-2; TRBD1 matches 10 bases. Germline trimming cut 5 bases from V and 7 bases from J; bases unmatched to any gene: 8. Germline CDR1 SGHNT, CDR2 YYREEE (reference sequence). The CDR3 runs to 15 residues. CDR3 DNA sequence: TGTGCCAGCAGTCGACAGGGGGCGCAGGGCGGGGAGCTGTTTTTT. Protein sequence: CASSRQGAQGGELFF. Full variable domain (rest looked up from reference TRBV5-4 and TRBJ2-2): ETGVTQSPTHLIKTRGQQVTLRCSSQSGHNTVSWYQQALGQGPQFIFQYYREEENGRGNFPPRFSGLQFPNYSSELNVNALELDDSALYLCASSRQGAQGGELFFGEGSRLTVL.

The rearrangement joins TRBV4-1 to TRBJ2-7; the match to TRBD1 covers 8 bases. Germline CDR1 MGHRA, CDR2 YSYEKL. With 0 bases clipped from V and 3 bases from J, the junction kept 4 bases outside the gene matches. This CDR3 comprises 15 residues. The CDR3 spells CASSQEPDRVYEQYV. CDR3 bases: TGCGCCAGCAGCCAAGAACCGGACAGGGTCTACGAGCAGTACGTC.

This clone was detected a few times. The gene calls are TRBV12-5 and TRBJ2-2, with TRBD1 matching 8 bases. V was pared by 5 bases and J by 7 bases, with 6 bases of the junction left unmatched. This CDR3 has 14 amino acids. From germline, CDR1 is LGHNT and CDR2 FRNRAP. CDR3 region: CASGNGQGFGELFF. The CDR3 DNA reads TGTGCTAGTGGTAACGGACAGGGTTTCGGGGAGCTGTTTTTT.

This clone was seen only a few times. Distinct nucleotide sequences in the sample also encode this CDR3. This rearrangement joins TRBV2 to TRBJ1-1; 11 nucleotides agree with TRBD1. CDR3 size: 14 residues. Germline CDR1 SNHLY, CDR2 FYNNEI. V dropped 6 bases and J dropped 4; count of bases not matched to a gene: 4. CDR3 sequence (DNA): TGTGCCAGCAGCCTCGGACAGGGGGCCACTGAAGCTTTCTTT. It encodes CASSLGQGATEAFF.

CDR3 DNA sequence: TGTGCCAGCAGCTTTGGGCTTCCCCTAACAGGAAACACCATATATTTT. It encodes CASSFGLPLTGNTIYF. This chain connects TRBV5-6 to TRBJ1-3, with no clear D. This CDR3 has 16 residues. Trimming removed 2 bases from V and 4 bases from J, with 16 bases in between. Germline CDR1 and CDR2: SGHDT and YYEEEE.

This clone was counted once. The V call is TRBV11-2, the J call TRBJ2-7; 11 bases are shared with TRBD2. This CDR3 is 15 amino acids long. V lost 5 bases to trimming and J lost 4 bases; unmatched junction nucleotides: 7. Germline lookup yields CDR1 SGHAT and CDR2 FQNNGV. DNA for the CDR3: TGTGCCAGCAGCAATACGGGACTAGCGGATTACGAGCAGTACGTC. Protein: CASSNTGLADYEQYV.

The chain has TRBV4-1 and TRBJ2-7, with TRBD1 matching 9 bases. In germline, CDR1 is MGHRA, CDR2 YSYEKL. The CDR3 has 15 residues. Germline trimming cut 1 base from V and 4 bases from J; bases unmatched to any gene: 5. CDR3 nucleotide sequence: TGCGCCAGCAGCCAAGGAGGGACAGGGATTTACGAGCAGTACTTC. Encoded protein: CASSQGGTGIYEQYF.

The chain links TRBV5-5 to TRBJ1-1; weak D call: TRBD1 (5 bases). The V gene lost 2 bases and the J gene lost 4 bases, with 9 bases spanning the gap. The germline V gene encodes CDR1 SGHKS and CDR2 YYEKEE (reference sequence). CDR3 length equals 13 residues. The CDR3 sequence: CASSLTQGTEAFF. The CDR3 DNA is TGTGCCAGCAGCTTAACTCAGGGCACTGAAGCTTTCTTT.

This clone was seen once. This sequence joins TRBV27 and TRBJ1-2; TRBD1 aligns across 12 bases. Germline V lookup: CDR1 MNHEY, CDR2 SMNVEV (reference sequence). The CDR3 contains 17 residues. The trim removed 6 bases at V and 4 bases at J, leaving 12 bases unmatched. For the CDR3, the DNA is TGTGCCAGCAGGTCCCCCCCCGGGACAGGGGGCCCCTATGGCTACACCTTC. It translates to CASRSPPGTGGPYGYTF.

The chain combines TRBV15 with TRBJ2-1; D perhaps matches TRBD1 (6 bases). The CDR3 loop spans 14 amino acids. Germline V gene lookup returns CDR1 LNHNV and CDR2 YYDKDF (reference sequence). Trimming stripped 5 bases from V and 0 bases from J, with 8 bases between. The CDR3 DNA reads as TGTGCCACCAGCCCAGGGGCCTCCTACAATGAGCAGTTCTTC. Its translation: CATSPGASYNEQFF. Combining the CDR3 with reference TRBV15 and TRBJ2-1 gives the whole variable domain DAMVIQNPRYQVTQFGKPVTLSCSQTLNHNVMYWYQQKSSQAPKLLFHYYDKDFNNEADTPDNFQSRRPNTSFCFLDIRSPGLGDTAMYLCATSPGASYNEQFFGPGTRLTVL.

This clone was seen a single time. The rearrangement uses TRBV27 and TRBJ2-1, with D maybe TRBD1 (6 bases). Germline V CDR1 and CDR2: MNHEY, SMNVEV (reference sequence). V lost 3 bases and J lost 5, with 20 bases in between. The length of the CDR3 is 17 residues. CDR3 sequence reads: CASSFLLQGTSNNEQFF. Written as DNA, the CDR3 is TGTGCCAGCAGTTTCCTCCTTCAGGGGACATCAAACAATGAGCAGTTCTTC.

This chain's CDR3 is CASKPTGTANSPEAFF. DNA for the CDR3: TGTGCCAGTAAACCAACCGGGACAGCCAATTCCCCTGAAGCTTTCTTT. The chain combines TRBV19 with TRBJ1-1, with 7 bases that match TRBD1. Germline values: CDR1 LNHDA, CDR2 SQIVND (reference sequence). CDR3 size: 16 residues. The junction had 17 bases not matched to a gene; V was cut back by 7 bases and J by 6 bases.